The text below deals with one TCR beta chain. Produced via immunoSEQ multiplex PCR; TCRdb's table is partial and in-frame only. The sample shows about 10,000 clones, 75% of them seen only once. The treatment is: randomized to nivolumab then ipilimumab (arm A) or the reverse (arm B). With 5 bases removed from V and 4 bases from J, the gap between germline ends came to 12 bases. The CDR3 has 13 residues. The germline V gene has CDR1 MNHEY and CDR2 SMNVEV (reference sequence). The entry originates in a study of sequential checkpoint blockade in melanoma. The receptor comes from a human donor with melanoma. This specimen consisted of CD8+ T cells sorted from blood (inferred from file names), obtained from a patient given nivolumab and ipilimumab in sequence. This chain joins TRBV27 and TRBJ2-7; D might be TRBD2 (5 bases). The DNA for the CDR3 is TGTGCCAGCAGTCTGGGAGCTTTTTACGAGCAGTACTTC. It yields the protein CASSLGAFYEQYF.